What follows describes a single T cell receptor (beta chain). The data originate from a study of blood T cells in healthy people across ages. Germline values: CDR1 ENHRY, CDR2 SYGVKD. Between the trimmed V and J ends, which lost 11 bases and 2 bases, there was a span of 11 bases. This CDR3 region has 12 residues. Primers used in a second PCR of about 6 to 11 cycles were a sample-barcoded 5' primer and a J-beta primer mix. Sequencing of every sample gave 2.5 million or more CDR3-containing paired-end reads. TCRdb reprocessed the 5' RACE reads via MiXCR and lists one record per CDR3 protein. The table records approximately 730,000 distinct CDR3 sequences, approximately 55% of them present only once.

This receptor was obtained from a man older than 75 in good health. The J gene is TRBJ2-3, the V gene TRBV10-3; tentative D call: TRBD2 (5 bases). Source material: blood. CDR3 bases: TGTGCCGGCGGACTTACCACAGATACGCAGTATTTT. Translating gives CAGGLTTDTQYF.